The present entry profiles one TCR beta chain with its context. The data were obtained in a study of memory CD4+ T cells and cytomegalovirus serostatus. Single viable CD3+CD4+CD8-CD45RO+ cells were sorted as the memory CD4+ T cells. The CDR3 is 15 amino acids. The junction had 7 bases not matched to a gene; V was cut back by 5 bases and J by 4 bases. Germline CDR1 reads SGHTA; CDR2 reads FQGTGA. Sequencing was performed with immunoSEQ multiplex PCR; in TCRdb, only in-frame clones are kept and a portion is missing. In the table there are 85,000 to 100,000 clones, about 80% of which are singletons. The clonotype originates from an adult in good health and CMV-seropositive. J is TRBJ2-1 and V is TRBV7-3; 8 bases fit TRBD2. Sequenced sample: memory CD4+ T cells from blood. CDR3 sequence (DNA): TGTGCCAGCAGCCAGACGGCTAGCGGGTACAATGAGCAGTTCTTC. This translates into CASSQTASGYNEQFF.